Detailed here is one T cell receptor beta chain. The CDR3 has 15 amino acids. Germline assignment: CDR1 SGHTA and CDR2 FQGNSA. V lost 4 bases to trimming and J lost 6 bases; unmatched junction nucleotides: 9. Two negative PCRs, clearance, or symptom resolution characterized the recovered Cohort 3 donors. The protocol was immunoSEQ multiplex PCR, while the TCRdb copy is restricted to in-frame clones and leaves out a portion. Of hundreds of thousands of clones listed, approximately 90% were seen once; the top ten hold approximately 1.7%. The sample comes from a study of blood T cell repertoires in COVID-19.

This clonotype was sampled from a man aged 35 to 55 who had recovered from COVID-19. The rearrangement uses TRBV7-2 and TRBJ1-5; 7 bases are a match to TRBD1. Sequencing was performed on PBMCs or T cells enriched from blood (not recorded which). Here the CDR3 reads CASSSATGHRQPQHF. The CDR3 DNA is TGTGCCAGCAGCTCCGCGACAGGGCATCGTCAGCCCCAGCATTTT.